This T cell receptor beta chain was sequenced for a study of post-analysis software for immune sequencing data. Looking at the study overall: Secondary progressive, relapsing-remitting and progressive-relapsing multiple sclerosis were among the included disease courses. The study's findings and limits: Samples made in the same batch grouped tightly together by F measure. A significant reduction in normalized Chao1 diversity was observed in multiple sclerosis patients versus controls.

Concerning this clonotype: Antigen unknown.

Prepared libraries of TCR beta cDNA carried unique molecular identifiers. From approximately 0.95 to 9.8 million T cells, roughly 0.5 million cDNA molecules were obtained. TCRdb independently ran MiXCR on the PCR reads; one entry per CDR3 protein. The table has about 620,000 distinct CDR3 sequences, about 44% seen once. This clonotype originated in a girl between 5 and 17 years old with multiple sclerosis. Input material: blood.

The CDR3 coding sequence is TGTGCCATTTCGACAGGCAATACGCAGTATTTT. Translation: CAISTGNTQYF. The chain uses TRBV10-3 and TRBJ2-3, with D possibly TRBD1 on 6 matching bases. The V end was cut by 9 bases, the J end by 7 bases, with 11 bases between. Germline V gene sequence: CDR1 ENHRY, CDR2 SYGVKD. The CDR3 is made up of 11 amino acids.